Listed below are T cell receptor beta chains from one sample, sequenced in a study of memory CD4+ T cells and cytomegalovirus serostatus. TCRdb's table, derived via immunoSEQ multiplex PCR, lists solely in-frame clones and lacks some. In the table there are some 50,000 clones, more than 60% of which are singletons. The sample consisted of memory CD4+ T cells from blood. These receptors came from an adult in good health and CMV-seronegative. CDR3s include the opening cysteine and the closing phenylalanine or tryptophan. D genes are given only for firm matches. Clone sizes are given selectively: once, few, many, or a class where the clone is expanded.

V	size	D	J	DNA	CDR3
TRBV5-4	once	TRBD2	TRBJ2-5	TGTGCCAGCAGCTTAGGAGCGGGGAGGTCTAACCGGGAGACCCAGTACTTC	CASSLGAGRSNRETQYF
TRBV18	-	-	TRBJ1-6	TGTGCCAGCTCACCAGCCGTCAGAGGTAACGGTTCACCCCTCCACTTT	CASSPAVRGNGSPLHF
TRBV4-3	-	-	TRBJ2-1	TGCGCCAGCAGCCAAGTCGGGTCTCGGGTGGAGCAGTTCTTC	CASSQVGSRVEQFF
TRBV2	-	-	TRBJ1-5	TGTGCCAGCAGTGGGCAAGGGCAGTATCAGCCCCAGCATTTT	CASSGQGQYQPQHF
TRBV5-1	-	TRBD1	TRBJ2-5	TGCGCCAGCAGCATAGGACAGGGGCAAGAGACCCAGTACTTC	CASSIGQGQETQYF
TRBV7-9	-	-	TRBJ1-6	TGTGCCAGCAGCGAAAGGGCGGGGATCTCCTATAATTCACCCCTCCACTTT	CASSERAGISYNSPLHF
TRBV6-6	few	-	TRBJ2-3	TGTGCCAGCAGCAACGGAGATACGCAGTATTTT	CASSNGDTQYF
TRBV6-6	many	-	TRBJ2-7	TGTGCCAGCAGCCGCGTCCAGGGCATCACGCAGTACTTC	CASSRVQGITQYF
TRBV7-9	-	-	TRBJ2-2	TGTGCCAGCAGCCGTACTAGAGCCACCGGGGAGCTGTTTTTT	CASSRTRATGELFF
TRBV7-9	-	TRBD1	TRBJ1-5	TGTGCCAGCAGCTCAAAACTCGCCCGGGACAGGGACAATCAGCCCCAGCATTTT	CASSSKLARDRDNQPQHF
TRBV5-1	few	-	TRBJ1-3	TGCGCCAGCAGCTTTACGGGTGTGTTAAGCTCTGGAAACACCATATATTTT	CASSFTGVLSSGNTIYF
TRBV13	-	-	TRBJ2-7	TGTGCCAGCAGCGTAAAATGGAGAGGACGCTTCCCCTACGAGCAGTACTTC	CASSVKWRGRFPYEQYF
TRBV7-2	-	TRBD1	TRBJ1-5	TGTGCCAGCAGCTACAGGGGGAATCAGCCCCAGCATTTT	CASSYRGNQPQHF
TRBV29-1	-	TRBD1	TRBJ2-3	TGCAGCGTCTCGAGCCGGGACAGGGGTGAGGCAGATACGCAGTATTTT	CSVSSRDRGEADTQYF
TRBV7-2	once	TRBD2	TRBJ2-7	TGTGCCAGCAGCTTAGGTTTCCCTAGCGGGGTGTACGAGCAGTACTTC	CASSLGFPSGVYEQYF
TRBV15	once	-	TRBJ1-1	TGTGCCACCAGCAGAGATCAGGGATTGCGAACTGAAGCTTTCTTT	CATSRDQGLRTEAFF
TRBV5-1	few	TRBD1	TRBJ1-5	TGCGCCAGCAGCTCAACAGGGGATCCCAATCAGCCCCAGCATTTT	CASSSTGDPNQPQHF
TRBV2	few	TRBD1	TRBJ1-2	TGTGCCAGCAGTGATTACAGGGGTGGTAGTGGCTACACCTTC	CASSDYRGGSGYTF
TRBV2	-	TRBD2	TRBJ2-5	TGTGCCAGCCCTCCTAGCGGGGGGGCGGGAGAGACCCAGTACTTC	CASPPSGGAGETQYF
TRBV29-1	-	-	TRBJ2-4	TGCAGCGCTGTAGGGGGTTCCAAAAACATTCAGTACTTC	CSAVGGSKNIQYF
TRBV7-8	-	-	TRBJ1-3	TGTGCCAGCAGCAAACCCGGGAGAGCGAGGGGAAACACCATATATTTT	CASSKPGRARGNTIYF
TRBV7-8	once	-	TRBJ2-7	TGTGCCAGCAGCCAACCTAGGGGGGCCGCCGAGCAGTACTTC	CASSQPRGAAEQYF
TRBV9	-	-	TRBJ1-2	TGTGCCAGCAGCGTAGTGGCCGGCGGCTACACCTTC	CASSVVAGGYTF
TRBV6-1	-	-	TRBJ2-3	TGTGCCAGCAGTGAATTTGGGAGCGGCACAGATACGCAGTATTTT	CASSEFGSGTDTQYF
TRBV5-1	-	TRBD1	TRBJ1-2	TGCGCCAGCAGCCCCCAGGGAGAGGGGGCGGGTGGCTACACCTTC	CASSPQGEGAGGYTF
TRBV5-1	few	TRBD1	TRBJ2-3	TGCGCCAGCAGCTCCGCGACAGGGGCAGATACGCAGTATTTT	CASSSATGADTQYF
TRBV18	-	-	TRBJ1-2	TGTGCCAGCTCACCAAGGGTTGTCGGAAGATATGGCTACACCTTC	CASSPRVVGRYGYTF
TRBV5-6	-	TRBD1	TRBJ2-5	TGTGCCAGCAGCTCACTACAGGGGGCTTGGGAGACCCAGTACTTC	CASSSLQGAWETQYF
TRBV5-6	-	-	TRBJ1-5	TGTGCCAGCAGCTTGGCCGTGGTAGGGGGGCATTCTAGCAATCAGCCCCAGCATTTT	CASSLAVVGGHSSNQPQHF
TRBV7-3	few	-	TRBJ2-2	TGTGCCAGCAGCTTAGGCAGGGCGCCCACCGGGGAGCTGTTTTTT	CASSLGRAPTGELFF
TRBV5-1	-	TRBD1	TRBJ1-3	TGCGCCAGCAGACCCGACAGGGAAGGAAACACCATATATTTT	CASRPDREGNTIYF
TRBV14	-	-	TRBJ2-5	TGTGCCAGCAGCCAAGATTATTTCCAAGAGACCCAGTACTTC	CASSQDYFQETQYF